The sequence of this T cell receptor beta chain was determined in a study of OX40 agonist ivuxolimab in advanced cancers. As for the study in general: Clinicians treated patients with ivuxolimab, an agonistic anti-OX40 (CD134) antibody. The study's findings and limits: Some of the lowest clonal expansion was seen in partial responders at 0.1-3.0 mg/kg.

For this clone: Antigen unknown.

V shed 5 bases and J shed 2 bases, with 13 bases lying between them. The V gene's germline CDR1 is MNHEY and CDR2 SVGAGI. The CDR3 is 14 amino acids. This table comes from immunoSEQ multiplex PCR, and its TCRdb copy is limited to in-frame clones, with some not included. Seen here are 35,000 to 50,000 clones, about 90% observed once, and the top ten hold about 15%. The specimen was CD4+ or CD8+ T cells sorted from blood, collected in a trial of the OX40 agonist ivuxolimab. The rearrangement links TRBV6-5 to TRBJ2-7; the D gene is possibly TRBD2 (6 bases). The TCR sequence derives from an adult with an advanced solid tumor such as melanoma, head and neck, liver or kidney cancer. CDR3 residues: CASSGSGNPYEQYF. Written as DNA, the CDR3 is TGTGCCAGCAGTGGTAGCGGAAACCCCTACGAGCAGTACTTC.